Listed below are T cell receptor beta chains from one sample, sequenced in a study of CD8 T cells in ankylosing spondylitis. TCRdb passed the 5' RACE reads through MiXCR, listing each CDR3 protein once. The sample has fewer than 550,000 distinct CDR3 sequences; approximately 5% are singletons. The specimen was blood, either unsorted or a sorted T cell fraction (not recorded which). These receptors came from a male donor with ankylosing spondylitis. Both conserved end residues are part of each CDR3. The D gene is left open where the match is weak. A row's size may be missing; if present it is once, few, many or a size class.

abundance,v_gene,d_gene,j_gene,CDR3aa,CDR3nt
many,TRBV27,TRBD2,TRBJ2-7,CASILRGESSYEQYF,TGTGCCAGCATCCTTCGGGGGGAAAGCTCCTACGAGCAGTACTTC
many,TRBV5-1,TRBD1,TRBJ1-6,CASSFSVGTGNSPLHF,TGCGCCAGCAGTTTCTCCGTTGGGACAGGGAATTCACCCCTCCACTTT
many,TRBV4-3,TRBD2,TRBJ2-1,CASSLKVASGSGNEQFF,TGCGCCAGCAGCCTTAAGGTGGCTAGCGGGAGTGGGAATGAGCAGTTCTTC
many,TRBV20-1,.,TRBJ1-1,CSARVEAVITEAFF,TGCAGTGCTAGAGTAGAGGCGGTGATCACTGAAGCTTTCTTT
many,TRBV4-2,TRBD2,TRBJ2-5,CASSQASGLDVETQYF,TGTGCCAGCAGCCAAGCATCGGGACTAGACGTAGAGACCCAGTACTTC
many,TRBV6-1,TRBD1,TRBJ1-3,CASTRQGGNTIYF,TGTGCCAGCACCCGACAGGGAGGGAACACCATATATTTT
many,TRBV20-1,TRBD1,TRBJ1-6,CSAPDRGYNSPLHF,TGCAGTGCGCCGGACAGGGGCTATAATTCACCCCTCCACTTT
.,TRBV4-1,TRBD2,TRBJ2-3,CASSGLAGGIRDTQYF,TGCGCCAGCAGCGGCCTAGCGGGAGGGATTCGAGATACGCAGTATTTT
many,TRBV7-8,.,TRBJ2-2,CASSSYTVANTGELFF,TGTGCCAGCAGCTCCTACACGGTTGCGAACACCGGGGAGCTGTTTTTT
.,TRBV29-1,.,TRBJ2-2,CSVTPLGANTGELFF,TGCAGCGTTACACCTCTCGGGGCGAACACCGGGGAGCTGTTTTTT
many,TRBV28,.,TRBJ2-7,CASSWGRSNYEQYF,TGTGCCAGCAGCTGGGGACGGTCGAACTACGAGCAGTACTTC
many,TRBV6-5,.,TRBJ2-7,CASSYSNRAHEQYF,TGTGCCAGCAGTTACTCAAACAGGGCCCACGAGCAGTACTTC
many,TRBV6-1,.,TRBJ2-3,CASSEKRLGSSTDTQYF,TGTGCCAGCAGTGAGAAACGACTAGGATCTAGCACAGATACGCAGTATTTT
many,TRBV12-3/TRBV12-4,TRBD2,TRBJ2-1,CASSSLGGGSYNEQFF,TGTGCCAGCAGTTCGTTGGGCGGGGGATCCTACAATGAGCAGTTCTTC
many,TRBV28,.,TRBJ2-7,CASSLRQIHEQYF,TGTGCCAGCAGTTTAAGACAGATCCACGAGCAGTACTTC
many,TRBV5-1,.,TRBJ2-5,CASSPGVGSEETQYF,TGCGCCAGCAGCCCCGGCGTGGGATCGGAGGAGACCCAGTACTTC
many,TRBV28,TRBD2,TRBJ2-1,CASSSGTSGGDAYYNEQFF,TGTGCCAGCAGCTCTGGGACTAGCGGGGGGGATGCATATTACAATGAGCAGTTCTTC
once,TRBV23-1,TRBD2,TRBJ2-5,CASSQPGEGETQYF,TGCGCCAGCAGTCAACCGGGGGAGGGGGAGACCCAGTACTTC
.,TRBV7-9,.,TRBJ2-1,CASSSLRYEQFF,TGTGCCAGCAGCTCCCTTAGGTATGAGCAGTTCTTC
many,TRBV7-2,.,TRBJ2-7,CASSLHRVGYEQYF,TGTGCCAGCAGCTTACACAGGGTGGGATACGAGCAGTACTTC
few,TRBV30,.,TRBJ2-5,CAWSASTGTRLMETQYF,TGTGCCTGGAGTGCCTCAACCGGGACCCGCCTTATGGAGACCCAGTACTTC
.,TRBV9,.,TRBJ2-5,CASSPRTAGGTQYF,TGTGCCAGCAGCCCGAGGACCGCCGGGGGGACCCAGTACTTC
many,TRBV3-1,.,TRBJ1-2,CASSRSGGNYGYTF,TGTGCCAGCAGCCGCAGCGGCGGGAACTATGGCTACACCTTC
many,TRBV9,TRBD1,TRBJ2-1,CASSARQGIGEQFF,TGTGCCAGCAGCGCGCGACAGGGGATTGGTGAGCAGTTCTTC
few,TRBV7-9,.,TRBJ2-3,CASSRGKAAASTDTQYF,TGTGCCAGCAGCAGAGGAAAAGCGGCCGCTTCCACAGATACGCAGTATTTT
many,TRBV20-1,TRBD2,TRBJ2-1,CSAIAGDAYNEQFF,TGCAGTGCAATAGCGGGGGACGCCTACAATGAGCAGTTCTTC
many,TRBV10-3,.,TRBJ2-1,CAISGRAGMDYNEQFF,TGTGCCATCAGTGGTCGGGCAGGGATGGACTACAATGAGCAGTTCTTC
many,TRBV7-6,.,TRBJ1-3,CASSSEISGNTIYF,TGTGCCAGCAGCTCAGAAATCTCTGGAAACACCATATATTTT
.,TRBV20-1,TRBD2,TRBJ2-1,CSASLAGGRVFNEQFF,TGCAGTGCTAGTCTAGCGGGGGGGCGGGTGTTTAATGAGCAGTTCTTC